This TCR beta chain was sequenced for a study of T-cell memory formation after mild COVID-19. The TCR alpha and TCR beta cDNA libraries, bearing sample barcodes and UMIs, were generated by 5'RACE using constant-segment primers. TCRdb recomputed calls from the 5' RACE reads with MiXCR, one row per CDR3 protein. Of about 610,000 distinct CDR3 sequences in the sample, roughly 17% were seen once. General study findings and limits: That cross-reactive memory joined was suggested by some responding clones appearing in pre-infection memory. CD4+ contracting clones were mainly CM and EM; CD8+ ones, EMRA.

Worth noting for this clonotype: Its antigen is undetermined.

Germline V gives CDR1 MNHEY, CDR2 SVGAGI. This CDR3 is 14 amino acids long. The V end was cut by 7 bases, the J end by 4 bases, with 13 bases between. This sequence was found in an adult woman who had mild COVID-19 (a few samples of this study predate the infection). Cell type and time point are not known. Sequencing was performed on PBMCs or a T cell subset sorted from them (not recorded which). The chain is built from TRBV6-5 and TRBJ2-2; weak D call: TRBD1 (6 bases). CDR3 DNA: TGTGCCAGCAAACCTGACAGGAGCACCGGGGAGCTGTTTTTT. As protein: CASKPDRSTGELFF.